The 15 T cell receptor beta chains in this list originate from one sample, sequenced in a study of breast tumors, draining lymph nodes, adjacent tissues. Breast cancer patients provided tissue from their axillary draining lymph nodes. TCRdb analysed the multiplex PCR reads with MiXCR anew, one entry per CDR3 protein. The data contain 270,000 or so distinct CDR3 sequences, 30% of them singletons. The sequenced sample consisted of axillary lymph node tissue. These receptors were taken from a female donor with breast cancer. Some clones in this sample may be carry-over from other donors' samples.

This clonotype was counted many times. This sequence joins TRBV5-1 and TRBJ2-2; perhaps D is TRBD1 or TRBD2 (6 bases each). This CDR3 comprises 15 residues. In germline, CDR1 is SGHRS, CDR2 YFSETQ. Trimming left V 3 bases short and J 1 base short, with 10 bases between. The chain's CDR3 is CASSWGAENTGELFF. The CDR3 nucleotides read TGCGCCAGCAGCTGGGGGGCGGAGAACACCGGGGAGCTGTTTTTT. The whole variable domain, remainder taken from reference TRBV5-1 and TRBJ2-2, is KAGVTQTPRYLIKTRGQQVTLSCSPISGHRSVSWYQQTPGQGLQFLFEYFSETQRNKGNFPGRFSGRQFSNSRSEMNVSTLELGDSALYLCASSWGAENTGELFFGEGSRLTVL.

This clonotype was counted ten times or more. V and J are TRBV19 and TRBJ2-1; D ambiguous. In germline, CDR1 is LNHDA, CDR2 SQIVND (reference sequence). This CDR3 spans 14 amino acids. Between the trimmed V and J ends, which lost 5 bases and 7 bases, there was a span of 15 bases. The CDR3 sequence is CASSPPQGTNEQFF. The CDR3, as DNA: TGTGCCAGTAGTCCTCCGCAAGGAACTAATGAGCAGTTCTTC. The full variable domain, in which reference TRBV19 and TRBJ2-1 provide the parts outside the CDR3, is DGGITQSPKYLFRKEGQNVTLSCEQNLNHDAMYWYRQDPGQGLRLIYYSQIVNDFQKGDIAEGYSVSREKKESFPLTVTSAQKNPTAFYLCASSPPQGTNEQFFGPGTRLTVL.

For the CDR3, the DNA is TGTGCCACCCACAGGGAGGGTGGCTACACCTTC. Amino acid sequence: CATHREGGYTF. The chain links TRBV30 to TRBJ1-2; D may be TRBD1 (6 bases). Germline assignment: CDR1 GTSNPN and CDR2 SVGIG (reference sequence). The V end was cut by 8 bases, the J end by 7 bases, with 14 bases between. The CDR3 runs to 11 residues.

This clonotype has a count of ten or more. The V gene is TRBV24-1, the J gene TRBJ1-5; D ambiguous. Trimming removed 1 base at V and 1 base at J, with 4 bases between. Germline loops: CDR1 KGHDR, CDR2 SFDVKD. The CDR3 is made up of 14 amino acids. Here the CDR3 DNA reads TGTGCCACCAGTGATTTCCAGAGCAATCAGCCCCAGCATTTT. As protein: CATSDFQSNQPQHF.

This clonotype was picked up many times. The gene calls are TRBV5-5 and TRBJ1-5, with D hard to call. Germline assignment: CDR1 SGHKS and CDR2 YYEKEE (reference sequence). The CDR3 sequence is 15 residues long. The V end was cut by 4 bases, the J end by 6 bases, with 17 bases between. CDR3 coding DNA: TGTGCCAGCAGCGAGGAAGGTTTGTGGGGTCAGCCCCAGCATTTT. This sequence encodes CASSEEGLWGQPQHF.

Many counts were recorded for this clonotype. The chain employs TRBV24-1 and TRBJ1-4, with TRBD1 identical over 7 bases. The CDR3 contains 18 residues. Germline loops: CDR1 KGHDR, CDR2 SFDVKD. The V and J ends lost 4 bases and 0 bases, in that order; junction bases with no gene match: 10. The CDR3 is CATSERDRARTTNEKLFF. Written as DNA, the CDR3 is TGTGCCACCAGTGAACGCGACAGGGCGCGAACAACTAATGAAAAACTGTTTTTT.

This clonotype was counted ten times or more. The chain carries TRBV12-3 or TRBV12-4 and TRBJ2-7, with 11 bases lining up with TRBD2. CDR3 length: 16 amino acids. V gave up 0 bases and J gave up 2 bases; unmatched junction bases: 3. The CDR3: CASSLAHSGRAYEQYF. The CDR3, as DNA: TGTGCCAGCAGTTTAGCTCATAGCGGGAGGGCCTACGAGCAGTACTTC.

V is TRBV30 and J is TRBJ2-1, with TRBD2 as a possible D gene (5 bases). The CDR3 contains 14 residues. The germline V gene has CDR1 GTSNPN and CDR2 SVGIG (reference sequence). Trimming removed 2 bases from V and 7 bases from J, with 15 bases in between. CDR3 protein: CAWSRLQAGNEQFF. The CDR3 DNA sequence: TGTGCCTGGAGTAGATTGCAGGCGGGTAATGAGCAGTTCTTC.

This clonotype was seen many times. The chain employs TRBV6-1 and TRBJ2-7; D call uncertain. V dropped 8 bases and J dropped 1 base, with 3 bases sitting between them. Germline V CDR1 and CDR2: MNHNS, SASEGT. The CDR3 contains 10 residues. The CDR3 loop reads CASQSYEQYF. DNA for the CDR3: TGTGCCAGCCAGTCCTACGAGCAGTACTTC.

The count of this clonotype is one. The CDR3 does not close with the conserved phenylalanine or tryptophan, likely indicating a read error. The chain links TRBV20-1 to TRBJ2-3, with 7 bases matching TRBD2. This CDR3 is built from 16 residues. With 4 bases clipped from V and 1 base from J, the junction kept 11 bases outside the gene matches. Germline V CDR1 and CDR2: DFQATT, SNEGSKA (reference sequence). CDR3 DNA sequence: TGCAGTGCTATGCGGGAGTCTCGCCTACGCACAGATACGCAGTATTGT. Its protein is CSAMRESRLRTDTQYC.

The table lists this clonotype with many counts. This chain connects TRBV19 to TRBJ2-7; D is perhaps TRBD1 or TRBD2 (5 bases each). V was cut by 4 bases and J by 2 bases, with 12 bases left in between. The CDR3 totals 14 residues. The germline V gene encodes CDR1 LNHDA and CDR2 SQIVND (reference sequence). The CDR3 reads CASSRQRLPYEQYF. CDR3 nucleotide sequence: TGTGCCAGTAGTAGACAGCGGCTACCCTACGAGCAGTACTTC.

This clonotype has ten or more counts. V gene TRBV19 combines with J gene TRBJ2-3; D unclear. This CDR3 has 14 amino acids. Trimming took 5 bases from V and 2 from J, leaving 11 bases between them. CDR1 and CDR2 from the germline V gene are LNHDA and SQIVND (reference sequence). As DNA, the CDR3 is TGTGCCAGTAGTCTAGGCCCTCTCACAGATACGCAGTATTTT. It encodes CASSLGPLTDTQYF. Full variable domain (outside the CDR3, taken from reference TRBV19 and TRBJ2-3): DGGITQSPKYLFRKEGQNVTLSCEQNLNHDAMYWYRQDPGQGLRLIYYSQIVNDFQKGDIAEGYSVSREKKESFPLTVTSAQKNPTAFYLCASSLGPLTDTQYFGPGTRLTVL.

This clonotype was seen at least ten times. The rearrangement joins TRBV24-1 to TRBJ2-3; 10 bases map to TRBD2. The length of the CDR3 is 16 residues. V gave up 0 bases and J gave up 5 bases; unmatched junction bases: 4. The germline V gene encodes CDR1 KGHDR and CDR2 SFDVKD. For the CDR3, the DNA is TGTGCCACCAGTGATTTGGCAGGGACTAGCGTAGATACGCAGTATTTT. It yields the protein CATSDLAGTSVDTQYF.

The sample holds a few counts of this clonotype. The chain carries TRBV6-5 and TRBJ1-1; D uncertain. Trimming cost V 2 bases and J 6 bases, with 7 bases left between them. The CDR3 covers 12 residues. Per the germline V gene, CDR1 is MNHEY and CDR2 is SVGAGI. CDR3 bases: TGTGCCAGCAGTTACGACGGGGCTGAAGCTTTCTTT. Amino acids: CASSYDGAEAFF.

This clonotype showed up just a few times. The CDR3 DNA reads TGTGCCAGCTCGAGGGAACCCGGGTCCTACGAGCAGTACTTC. Translating it yields CASSREPGSYEQYF. The chain is built from TRBV6-2 or TRBV6-3 and TRBJ2-7; possible D gene TRBD2, 5 bases. Germline lookup yields CDR1 MNHEY and CDR2 SVGEGT. This CDR3 comprises 14 residues. Between the trimmed V and J ends, which lost 8 bases and 1 base, there was a span of 15 bases.